This passage covers 12 T cell receptor beta chains from one sample sequenced in a study of graft-versus-host responses after intestinal transplantation. Profiled with immunoSEQ multiplex PCR; TCRdb holds only in-frame clones, not every one. The table records around 39,000 clones, 85% to 95% of them present only once. The sequencing here drew on PBMCs, taken approximately 740 days after intestinal transplantation. The receptors were gathered from a human patient who received an intestinal transplant, so some T cells may come from the graft donor.

This chain uses TRBV28 with TRBJ1-2; 10 bases agree with TRBD1. This CDR3 region has 15 residues. CDR1 and CDR2 (germline): MDHEN, SYDVKM. The V gene end was trimmed by 9 bases and the J gene end by 0 bases; junction bases not matched to a gene: 7. CDR3 amino acids: CASSTGGVSNYGYTF. DNA for the CDR3: TGTGCCAGTTCGACAGGGGGCGTATCTAACTATGGCTACACCTTC.

This rearrangement joins TRBV9 to TRBJ1-1; TRBD1 agrees at 7 bases. The CDR3 length is 16 residues. V gave up 2 bases and J gave up 1 base; unmatched junction bases: 8. Germline V CDR1 and CDR2: SGDLS, YYNGEE. CDR3 nucleotides: TGTGCCAGCAGCGTGGGCAGGGGGACTACGAACACTGAAGCTTTCTTT. This sequence encodes CASSVGRGTTNTEAFF.

In this sample, this clone turned up once. The CDR3 nucleotides are TGTGCCAGCACTGGGGGATCCACAGATACGCAGTATTTT. This gives the protein CASTGGSTDTQYF. This rearrangement joins TRBV2 to TRBJ2-3; tentatively, D is TRBD1 or TRBD2 (5 bases each). Trimming removed 7 bases at V and 2 bases at J, with 10 bases between. Germline V gives CDR1 SNHLY, CDR2 FYNNEI. CDR3 length equals 13 residues.

CDR3 loop: CASSNEEGIAYGYTF. In DNA, the CDR3 is TGTGCCAGCAGCAATGAGGAGGGGATCGCCTATGGCTACACCTTC. V gene TRBV11-3 combines with J gene TRBJ1-2; weak D call: TRBD1 (5 bases). CDR3 length: 15 amino acids. V was pared by 5 bases and J by 4 bases, with 17 bases between. Germline-derived CDR1 and CDR2 are SGHNT and YENEEA.

This clone appeared once. CDR3 residues: CASNANAPAREQYF. For the CDR3, the DNA is TGTGCCAGCAATGCCAATGCCCCTGCCCGGGAGCAGTACTTC. The J gene is TRBJ2-7, the V gene TRBV2, with D unclear. This CDR3 is built from 14 residues. V was pared by 7 bases and J by 7 bases, with 20 bases between. CDR1 is SNHLY, CDR2 FYNNEI, per germline.

The J gene is TRBJ2-7, the V gene TRBV5-3; tentatively, D is TRBD2 (5 bases). TRBV5-3 carries the ORF label, with uncertain function. This CDR3 contains 15 residues. V lost 6 bases and J 3 bases, leaving 19 bases between the germline ends. CDR3 nucleotides: TGTGCCAGAATCCTCTACCGCGAACGGGACTACGAGCAGTACTTC. The encoded protein is CARILYRERDYEQYF.

This rearrangement joins TRBV11-3 to TRBJ1-3, with 7 bases aligning to TRBD1. The CDR3 runs 14 residues. V was clipped by 5 bases and J by 4 bases; unmatched bases: 5. Looked up from germline, CDR1 is SGHNT and CDR2 is YENEEA. CDR3 in amino acids: CASSEGGRGNTIYF. The CDR3 bases are TGTGCCAGCAGCGAAGGGGGCAGGGGAAACACCATATATTTT. The full variable domain, in which reference TRBV11-3 and TRBJ1-3 provide the parts outside the CDR3, is EAGVVQSPRYKIIEKKQPVAFWCNPISGHNTLYWYLQNLGQGPELLIRYENEEAVDDSQLPKDRFSAERLKGVDSTLKIQPAELGDSAVYLCASSEGGRGNTIYFGEGSWLTVV.

The chain uses TRBV20-1 and TRBJ2-3; 8 nucleotides align to TRBD2. CDR3 size: 11 residues. V trimming: 5 bases; J trimming: 10 bases; junction bases outside the gene matches: 5. Germline loops: CDR1 DFQATT, CDR2 SNEGSKA (reference sequence). CDR3 sequence reads: CSAYGGGPQYF. CDR3 nucleotide sequence: TGCAGTGCTTACGGGGGGGGCCCGCAGTATTTT.

The chain is built from TRBV7-2 and TRBJ1-3; weak D call: TRBD1 (6 bases). Germline V gene lookup returns CDR1 SGHTA and CDR2 FQGNSA. Trimming took 1 base from V and 3 from J, leaving 10 bases between them. This CDR3 region has 15 residues. CDR3 region: CASSLGGGRGNTIYF. CDR3 nucleotides: TGTGCCAGCAGCTTAGGAGGGGGTCGTGGAAACACCATATATTTT.

This sequence joins TRBV7-3 and TRBJ2-4, with D possibly TRBD1 on 6 matching bases. The V end lost 5 bases, the J end lost 9 bases, and 14 bases lay between the germline ends. The CDR3 consists of 13 residues. Germline V lookup: CDR1 SGHTA, CDR2 FQGTGA. CDR3 amino acids: CASSTNRVGIQYF. CDR3 nucleotides: TGTGCCAGCAGCACTAACAGGGTCGGCATTCAGTACTTC.

V usage is TRBV9 and J usage is TRBJ2-7, with 7 bases lining up with TRBD2. CDR3 size: 15 residues. V lost 0 bases and J lost 3; bases outside the gene matches: 6. Germline CDR1 reads SGDLS; CDR2 reads YYNGEE. CDR3 sequence reads: CASSVAAGTNYEQYF. For the CDR3, the DNA is TGTGCCAGCAGCGTAGCGGCCGGGACTAACTACGAGCAGTACTTC.

V and J are TRBV12-5 and TRBJ2-1; the match to TRBD2 covers 16 bases. The CDR3 loop spans 19 amino acids. Germline-derived CDR1 and CDR2 are LGHNT and FRNRAP. With V trimmed by 6 bases and J by 7 bases, 15 bases remained unmatched. As DNA, the CDR3 is TGTGCTAGTGGGAAGGGGACTAGCGGGAGGGGTAGACTGCGGAATGAGCAGTTCTTC. Protein sequence: CASGKGTSGRGRLRNEQFF.